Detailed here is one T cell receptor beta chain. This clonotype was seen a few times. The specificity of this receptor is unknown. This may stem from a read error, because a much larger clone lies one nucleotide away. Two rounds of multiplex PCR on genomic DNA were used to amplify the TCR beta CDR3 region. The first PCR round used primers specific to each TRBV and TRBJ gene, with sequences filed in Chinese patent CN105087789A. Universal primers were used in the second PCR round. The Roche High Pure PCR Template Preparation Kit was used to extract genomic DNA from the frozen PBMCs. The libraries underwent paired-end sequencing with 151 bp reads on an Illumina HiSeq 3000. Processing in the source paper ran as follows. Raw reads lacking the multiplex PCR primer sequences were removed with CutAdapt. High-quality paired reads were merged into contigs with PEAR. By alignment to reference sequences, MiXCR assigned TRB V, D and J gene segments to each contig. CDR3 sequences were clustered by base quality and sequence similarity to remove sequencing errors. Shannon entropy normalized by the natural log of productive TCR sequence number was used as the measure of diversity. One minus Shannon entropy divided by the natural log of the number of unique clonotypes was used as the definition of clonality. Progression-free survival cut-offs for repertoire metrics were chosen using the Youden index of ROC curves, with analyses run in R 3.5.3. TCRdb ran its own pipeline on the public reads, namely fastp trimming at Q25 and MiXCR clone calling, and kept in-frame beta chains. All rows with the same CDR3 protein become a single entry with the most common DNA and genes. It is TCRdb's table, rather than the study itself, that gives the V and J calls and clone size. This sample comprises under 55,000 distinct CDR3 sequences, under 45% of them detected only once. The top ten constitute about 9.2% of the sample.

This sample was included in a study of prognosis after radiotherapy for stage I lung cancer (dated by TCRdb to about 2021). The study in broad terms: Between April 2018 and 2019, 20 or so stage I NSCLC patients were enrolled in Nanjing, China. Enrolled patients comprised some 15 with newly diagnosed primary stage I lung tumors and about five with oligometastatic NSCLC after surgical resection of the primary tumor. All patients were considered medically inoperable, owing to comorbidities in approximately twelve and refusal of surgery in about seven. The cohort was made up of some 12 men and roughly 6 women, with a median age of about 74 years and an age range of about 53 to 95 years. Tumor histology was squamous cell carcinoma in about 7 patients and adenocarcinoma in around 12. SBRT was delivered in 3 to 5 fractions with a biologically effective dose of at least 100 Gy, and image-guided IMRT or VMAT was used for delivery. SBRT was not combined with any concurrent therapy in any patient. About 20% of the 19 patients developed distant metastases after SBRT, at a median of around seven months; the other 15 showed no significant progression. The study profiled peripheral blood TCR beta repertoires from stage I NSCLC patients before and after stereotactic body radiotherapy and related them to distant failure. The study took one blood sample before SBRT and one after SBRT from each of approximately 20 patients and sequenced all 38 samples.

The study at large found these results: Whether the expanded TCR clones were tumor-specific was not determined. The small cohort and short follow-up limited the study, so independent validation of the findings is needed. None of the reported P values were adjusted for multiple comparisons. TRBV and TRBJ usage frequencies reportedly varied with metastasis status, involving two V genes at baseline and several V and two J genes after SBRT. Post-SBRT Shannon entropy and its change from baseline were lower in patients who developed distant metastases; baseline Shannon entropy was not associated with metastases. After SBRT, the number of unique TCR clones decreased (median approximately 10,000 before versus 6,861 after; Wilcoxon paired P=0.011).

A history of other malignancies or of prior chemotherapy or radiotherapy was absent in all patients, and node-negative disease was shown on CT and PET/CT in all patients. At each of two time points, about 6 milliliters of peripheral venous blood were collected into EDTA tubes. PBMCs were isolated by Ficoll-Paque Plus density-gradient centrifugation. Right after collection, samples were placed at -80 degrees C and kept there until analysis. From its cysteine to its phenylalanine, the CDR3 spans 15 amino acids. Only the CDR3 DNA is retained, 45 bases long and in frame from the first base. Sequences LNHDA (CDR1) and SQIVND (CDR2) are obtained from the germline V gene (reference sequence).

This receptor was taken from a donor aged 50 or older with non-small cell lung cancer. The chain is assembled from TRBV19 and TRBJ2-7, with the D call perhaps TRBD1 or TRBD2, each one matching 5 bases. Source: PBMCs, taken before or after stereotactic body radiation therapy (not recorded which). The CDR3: CASSIGGPKRYDQYF. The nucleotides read TGTGCCAGTAGTATAGGGGGACCGAAACGCTACGATCAGTACTTC.